This TCR beta chain is from a study of shared clonotypes between healthy human individuals. This clone was recorded only once. Clones were sequenced by immunoSEQ multiplex PCR, and TCRdb holds only the in-frame ones, with some missing. The sample includes about 1 million clones, approximately 72% seen only once; the top ten take about 1.5%. Germline V gives CDR1 SGHNT, CDR2 YYREEE (reference sequence). The V and J ends lost 1 base and 6 bases respectively, with 14 bases between them. The CDR3 loop spans 15 amino acids. Material for sequencing was memory CD4+ T cells sorted from blood. Sample subset: CD45RA-negative fraction. This rearrangement joins TRBV5-4 to TRBJ2-1; D possibly corresponds to TRBD2 (5 bases). This TCR derives from a man between 18 and 35 years old in good health. Written as DNA, the CDR3 is TGTGCCAGCAGCTTGCCGCCCCCCCGGGGCAATGAGCAGTTCTTC. Translating it yields CASSLPPPRGNEQFF.